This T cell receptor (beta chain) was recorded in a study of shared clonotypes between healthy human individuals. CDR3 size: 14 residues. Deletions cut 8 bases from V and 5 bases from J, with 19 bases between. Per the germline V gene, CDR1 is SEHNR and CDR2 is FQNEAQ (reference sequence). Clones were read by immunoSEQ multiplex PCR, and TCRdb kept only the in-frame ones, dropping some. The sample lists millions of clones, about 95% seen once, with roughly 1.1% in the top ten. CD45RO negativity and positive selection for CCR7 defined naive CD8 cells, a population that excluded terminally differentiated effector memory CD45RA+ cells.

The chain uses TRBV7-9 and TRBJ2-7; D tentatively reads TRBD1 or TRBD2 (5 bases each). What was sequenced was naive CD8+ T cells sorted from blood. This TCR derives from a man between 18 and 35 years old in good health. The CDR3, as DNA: TGTGCCAGCGCTGAAGGGCAGGGTAGCGACGAGCAGTACTTC. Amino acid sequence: CASAEGQGSDEQYF.